These 13 T cell receptor beta chains came from one sample sequenced in a study of blood T cell repertoires in COVID-19. Libraries were prepared by immunoSEQ multiplex PCR; TCRdb keeps only in-frame clonotypes and omits some of them. Seen here are about 300,000 clones, approximately 86% observed once, and the top ten hold 1% to 1.5%. The sequenced sample consisted of peripheral blood. The receptors here all came from a man between 65 and 85 years old with acute or convalescent COVID-19.

The chain links TRBV10-3 to TRBJ1-1; possible D gene TRBD1, 5 bases. Germline CDR1 and CDR2: ENHRY and SYGVKD. V was cut by 3 bases and J by 0 bases, with 11 bases left in between. This CDR3 region has 15 residues. In DNA form, the CDR3 reads TGTGCCATCAGTGACCCAGGGTACATGAACACTGAAGCTTTCTTT. Translating gives CAISDPGYMNTEAFF.

This chain connects TRBV5-6 to TRBJ2-6, with 8 nucleotides matching TRBD1. V lost 1 base and J lost 3; bases outside the gene matches: 9. The CDR3 is 18 amino acids. Germline lookup yields CDR1 SGHDT and CDR2 YYEEEE. CDR3 region: CASSLRTGGKFGANVLTF. In DNA form, the CDR3 reads TGTGCCAGCAGCTTGCGTACAGGGGGGAAGTTTGGGGCCAACGTCCTGACTTTC.

The CDR3 DNA reads TGTGCCAGCAGTAGTGACAGCTACGAGCAGTACTTC. Protein: CASSSDSYEQYF. The V call is TRBV6-5, the J call TRBJ2-7; a weak D match, TRBD1 (5 bases). V lost 5 bases to trimming and J lost 3 bases, with 8 bases between them. The CDR3 is made up of 12 amino acids. Germline CDR1 is MNHEY and CDR2 is SVGAGI.

There are a few counts of this clone. V usage is TRBV4-2 and J usage is TRBJ2-5; TRBD1 matches 8 bases. The CDR3 covers 15 residues. V lost 2 bases and J lost 2; bases outside the gene matches: 4. The V gene's germline CDR1 is LGHNA and CDR2 YNFKEQ. CDR3 residues: CASSQFGTGQETQYF. CDR3 nucleotides: TGTGCCAGCAGCCAATTCGGGACAGGACAAGAGACCCAGTACTTC.

V and J are TRBV7-2 and TRBJ1-4; TRBD1 agrees at 9 bases. Germline V gene lookup returns CDR1 SGHTA and CDR2 FQGNSA. The CDR3 is 15 amino acids. The J segment lost 3 bases and the V segment lost 3 bases, leaving 2 bases of the junction unmatched. The DNA for the CDR3 is TGTGCCAGCAGCTTCCACAGGGGGCCTAATGAAAAACTGTTTTTT. Amino acid sequence: CASSFHRGPNEKLFF. Full variable domain (remainder filled in from reference TRBV7-2 and TRBJ1-4): GAGVSQSPSNKVTEKGKDVELRCDPISGHTALYWYRQSLGQGLEFLIYFQGNSAPDKSGLPSDRFSAERTGGSVSTLTIQRTQQEDSAVYLCASSFHRGPNEKLFFGSGTQLSVL.

The gene calls are TRBV2 and TRBJ1-6; the D gene is possibly TRBD1 (5 bases). Germline values: CDR1 SNHLY, CDR2 FYNNEI. CDR3 length: 17 residues. V lost 1 base, J lost 9 bases, and 19 bases lay in between. The CDR3 nucleotides are TGTGCCAGCAGTGAAGGCGGGGCCAGCAGGGATACTTCACCCCTCCACTTT. This codes for CASSEGGASRDTSPLHF.

Here the CDR3 DNA reads TGTGCCAGCAGTTCATCTAGCGGGGGCCAAGAGACCCAGTACTTC. This codes for CASSSSSGGQETQYF. The chain carries TRBV28 and TRBJ2-5; 10 bases agree with TRBD2. The CDR3 has 15 amino acids. CDR1 and CDR2 (germline): MDHEN, SYDVKM. The V gene end was trimmed by 4 bases and the J gene end by 1 base; junction bases not matched to a gene: 3.

The chain uses TRBV6-5 and TRBJ1-4; D gene ambiguous. The CDR3 covers 14 residues. V dropped 6 bases and J dropped 0 bases, with 8 bases sitting between them. Germline V CDR1 and CDR2: MNHEY, SVGAGI. In DNA form, the CDR3 reads TGTGCCAGCAGGCGCGGGGCAACTAATGAAAAACTGTTTTTT. It is translated as CASRRGATNEKLFF.

This clone was seen just once. The chain joins TRBV7-2 to TRBJ1-1, with D possibly TRBD1 on 6 matching bases. This CDR3 comprises 13 residues. Germline CDR1 SGHTA, CDR2 FQGNSA. The ends were cut back, 2 bases at V and 4 bases at J, with 8 bases in the middle. The CDR3 is CASSLRQATEAFF. The CDR3 DNA reads as TGTGCCAGCAGCTTACGACAGGCCACTGAAGCTTTCTTT.

The rearrangement joins TRBV5-1 to TRBJ1-6; D unresolved. The CDR3 contains 15 residues. CDR1 and CDR2 from the germline V gene are SGHRS and YFSETQ. V was clipped by 0 bases and J by 9 bases, with 13 bases between them. CDR3 region: CASSLVRGELSPLHF. CDR3 in DNA: TGCGCCAGCAGCTTGGTTCGAGGTGAACTTTCACCCCTCCACTTT. Filled out from reference TRBV5-1 and TRBJ1-6, the complete variable domain reads KAGVTQTPRYLIKTRGQQVTLSCSPISGHRSVSWYQQTPGQGLQFLFEYFSETQRNKGNFPGRFSGRQFSNSRSEMNVSTLELGDSALYLCASSLVRGELSPLHFGNGTRLTVT.

The J gene is TRBJ1-2, the V gene TRBV5-4; maybe TRBD1 (5 bases). From germline, CDR1 is SGHNT and CDR2 YYREEE (reference sequence). Trimming shortened V by 4 bases and J by 0 bases, and 13 bases separated the two germline ends. The CDR3 sequence is 15 residues long. The CDR3 here is CASSSDSSPNYGYTF. The CDR3 coding sequence is TGTGCCAGCAGCAGTGACAGTTCCCCTAACTATGGCTACACCTTC.

This rearrangement joins TRBV7-2 to TRBJ1-2; 8 bases agree with TRBD1. Per the germline V gene, CDR1 is SGHTA and CDR2 is FQGNSA. This CDR3 is 16 amino acids long. V was clipped by 5 bases and J by 7 bases; unmatched bases: 15. The CDR3: CASSPGGGRGLAGYTF. The CDR3 DNA reads as TGTGCCAGCAGCCCGGGTGGGGGCAGGGGGCTTGCTGGCTACACCTTC. The whole variable domain, remainder taken from reference TRBV7-2 and TRBJ1-2, is GAGVSQSPSNKVTEKGKDVELRCDPISGHTALYWYRQSLGQGLEFLIYFQGNSAPDKSGLPSDRFSAERTGGSVSTLTIQRTQQEDSAVYLCASSPGGGRGLAGYTFGSGTRLTVV.

This clone was counted once. This chain uses TRBV18 with TRBJ1-1, with a tentative D call TRBD1 (6 bases). Trimming stripped 4 bases from V and 1 base from J, with 7 bases between. The CDR3 covers 13 residues. Germline-derived CDR1 and CDR2 are KGHSH and LQKENI. The CDR3 region has the DNA TGTGCCAGCTCACGGACAGAGAACACTGAAGCTTTCTTT. As protein: CASSRTENTEAFF. Filled out from reference TRBV18 and TRBJ1-1, the complete variable domain reads NAGVMQNPRHLVRRRGQEARLRCSPMKGHSHVYWYRQLPEEGLKFMVYLQKENIIDESGMPKERFSAEFPKEGPSILRIQQVVRGDSAAYFCASSRTENTEAFFGQGTRLTVV.